Listed here is a single T cell receptor (beta chain). These data originate in a study of blood T cells in healthy people across ages. V was cut by 4 bases and J by 3 bases, with 13 bases left in between. The germline CDR1 and CDR2 sequences are SGHTA and FQGNSA. The CDR3 loop spans 15 amino acids. Extracted total RNA amounted to at least 5.5 micrograms for each sample. The use of a sample-barcoded 5' primer and a J-beta primer mix characterized a second PCR of roughly 6 to 11 cycles. One entry per CDR3 protein, called by TCRdb with MiXCR from the 5' RACE reads. The repertoire consists of approximately 1,700,000 distinct CDR3 sequences, with roughly two fifths occurring once and the leading ten covering more than 20%.

Material for sequencing was blood. This TCR derives from a human donor in good health. The genes are TRBV7-2 and TRBJ1-5; no reliable D call. In DNA, the CDR3 is TGTGCCAGCAGCTCTAGAACGCAGCTCAATCAGCCCCAGCATTTT. Amino acids: CASSSRTQLNQPQHF.